The sample holds one count of the clone carrying this TCR beta chain. The target antigen is unknown. Libraries were prepared by immunoSEQ multiplex PCR; TCRdb keeps only in-frame clonotypes and omits some of them. The data hold 120,000 or so clones, with 88% observed a single time. This entry is derived from a study of T cell responses to AZD1222 COVID-19 vaccine. In the study overall: Pooled in the analysis were second doses at about 4 or about 12 weeks.

Unmatched junction bases numbered 3, after V lost 5 bases and J lost 2 bases. Germline CDR1 and CDR2: SGHTA and FQGNSA. CDR3 length: 14 amino acids. Findings and limits, study-wide: With two AZD1222 doses given, Spike-specific TCR breadth and depth both rose. Epitopes outside B.1.351 and B.1.1.7 mutated regions reportedly drew nearly half of spike TCRs. There were mostly white British donors and more females than males, and clonal diversity was possibly underestimated.

This TCR derives from an adult in good health. Source: peripheral blood, taken on day 0 of AZD1222 vaccination. V gene TRBV7-2 combines with J gene TRBJ2-5; TRBD1 matches 9 bases. CDR3 region: CASSIGQGQETQYF. Written as DNA, the CDR3 is TGTGCCAGCAGCATTGGACAGGGGCAAGAGACCCAGTACTTC.